Given below is one TCR beta chain in context. No antigen is known for it. TCRdb's table, derived via immunoSEQ multiplex PCR, lists solely in-frame clones and lacks some. The data contain under 150,000 clones, approximately 90% of them singletons. The CDR3 totals 15 residues. The V and J ends lost 0 bases and 6 bases respectively, with 14 bases between them. Germline CDR1 is ENHRY and CDR2 is SYGVKD. These data come from a study of T cell responses to AZD1222 COVID-19 vaccine. Study results and caveats: Reportedly, nearly half of unique spike TCRs recognized epitopes outside B.1.351/B.1.1.7 mutations. Donors, mostly white British, included more females; clonal diversity was possibly underestimated. Repertoire collection took place solely once the T cell response had peaked.

The receptor was derived from an adult in good health. Sample: peripheral blood, taken on day 0 of MenACWY control vaccination. This chain connects TRBV10-3 to TRBJ1-2; D might be TRBD1 (5 bases). CDR3 bases: TGTGCCATCAGTGAGTCGCGGCAGGGTGTGAATGGCTACACCTTC. This gives the protein CAISESRQGVNGYTF.